Listed below are T cell receptor beta chains from one sample, sequenced in a study of T cells in Graves' hyperthyroidism and ophthalmopathy. MiXCR, applied by TCRdb to the multiplex PCR reads, yields one record per CDR3 protein. The data show 500,000 to 750,000 distinct CDR3 sequences, with 11% to 15% seen just once and roughly 7% held by the top ten. What was sequenced was blood. These receptors were obtained from a young woman with Graves' ophthalmopathy. CDR3s leave out the opening cysteine and the closing phenylalanine or tryptophan. The listing skips clone size in some rows; elsewhere it reads once, few, many or a size class.

-	TRBV19	ASRSSGTDTQY
many	TRBV24-1	ATSDTAIETQY
many	TRBV7-2	ASSFSVQGAHEQY
many	TRBV6-1	ASRRGASYEQY
many	TRBV6-5	ASSYDGQGVTEAF
-	TRBV28	ASSLQRTGGKLF
many	TRBV12-3/TRBV12-4	ASSFSPGSYEQY
few	TRBV20-1	SASVSGRAFEQF
many	TRBV30	AWSEQSFSGNTIY
few	TRBV27	ASSTRTGEKLF
many	TRBV2	AIKQGGEGYT
few	TRBV29-1	SVAWKDTDTQY
many	TRBV11-2	ASTPERQRSYGYT
-	TRBV5-1	ASSYRRRESTDTQY
-	TRBV12-3/TRBV12-4	ASSATSGRLGSEQY
many	TRBV10-3	AISDRASGRASNEQF
many	TRBV13	ASSRGLANEQF
few	TRBV3-1	ASSPNLGVTSGDRTDTQY
few	TRBV9	ASSAGVSSYNEQF
many	TRBV20-1	SASGSSYEQY
many	TRBV12-3/TRBV12-4	ASTRERGTEAF
many	TRBV12-3/TRBV12-4	ASSSQRGPTDTQY
many	TRBV7-8	ASSSPVPGVSYEQY
few	TRBV20-1	SARSDRERNSPLH
-	TRBV4-3	ASSQDPTGSYNEQF
many	TRBV28	ASSMTGTGTYEQY
few	TRBV29-1	SVVGVSPGNTIY
few	TRBV4-2	ASSQDGVIVGTQY
many	TRBV30	AWSVRAGGATDTQY
few	TRBV28	ASSLFYGTFSQF
many	TRBV6-1	ASRGTWGGNQPQH
-	TRBV29-1	SVEDRGQDTQY
many	TRBV2	ASSEASRNYGYT
many	TRBV2	ASKSGTDSNQPQH
-	TRBV19	ASSIDAIRSEAF
many	TRBV27	ASRPRDSLPRSYT
few	TRBV15	ATRGVYGYT
-	TRBV9	ASSVVGGSYGYT
few	TRBV11-2	ASSTGTAGQGNTIY
-	TRBV6-2/TRBV6-3	ASSYSSGSVNEQF
-	TRBV10-3	AISGVDSPEGYT
many	TRBV19	ASQPGTISYEQY
many	TRBV27	ATLTGYGYT
few	TRBV6-1	ASSEVVSGRYRAGTGELF
many	TRBV20-1	SARGGLARETQY
many	TRBV9	ASSGGDKRPSRETQY
few	TRBV10-3	AISGGLAGGPNTGELF
many	TRBV28	ASSADRSSYEQY
many	TRBV6-1	ASSGGSDYNGYT
-	TRBV7-8	ASSLRQRDSYEQY
many	TRBV20-1	SARLYEAF
-	TRBV6-1	ASRWGGSETQY
-	TRBV30	AWSVVDRGFRNEQF
many	TRBV20-1	SARDPRPHKREQF
-	TRBV29-1	SVKQGDEQY
many	TRBV6-1	ASSEALVIYGYT
many	TRBV2	ASPARQLTEAF